This T cell receptor (beta chain) derives from a study of T cells in Graves' hyperthyroidism and ophthalmopathy. Study observations and caveats: Most expanded thyroid clonotypes above 0.001 recurred in blood.

RNA transcripts served as the template for amplifying TCR beta CDR3 regions. Researchers ran a first-round RT-PCR on the TCR CDR3 using the HTBI primer set. TCRdb re-called the multiplex PCR reads through MiXCR, storing one row per CDR3 protein. The sample shows some 440,000 distinct CDR3 sequences, 15% to 18% of them seen only once. Investigators excluded patients with uncontrolled infection, other autoimmune disease, pregnancy or lactation. The study based diagnoses on clinical symptoms, serum thyroxine and TRAb, thyroid ultrasound and orbital computed tomography. The PBMCs were taken from approximately 9 ml of fresh peripheral blood. This clonotype occurred a few times. Its antigen is as yet unknown. The CDR3 spans 13 residues. V lost 7 bases and J lost 6, with 13 bases in between. The germline CDR1 and CDR2 sequences are DFQATT and SNEGSKA (reference sequence).

The rearrangement joins TRBV20-1 to TRBJ1-6, with TRBD1 as a possible D gene (6 bases). The sequenced sample consisted of blood. The TCR sequence derives from a woman aged 18-29 years with Graves' hyperthyroidism. The CDR3 bases are TGCAGTGGAGGGGGAGGCTTTAATTCACCCCTCCACTTT. This translates into CSGGGGFNSPLHF.